This is a list of T cell receptor beta chains from one sample in a study of blood T cell repertoires in COVID-19. TCRdb's copy holds only in-frame clones and misses some; the assay was immunoSEQ multiplex PCR. The repertoire has 150,000 to 200,000 clones, approximately 87% of them found once; the top ten carry about an eighth. The sequencing sample was made of peripheral blood. The receptors were sampled from a woman in her 70s with COVID-19, enrolled during active disease. Each CDR3 is given with its conserved first and last residue. The order of the fields is D gene, J gene, clone size, V gene, CDR3 protein, CDR3 DNA. A D gene is named only where the DNA matches it firmly. Clone sizes are given selectively: once, few, many, or a class where the clone is expanded.

. TRBJ1-1 once TRBV27 CASRRGNTEAFF TGTGCCAGCAGGAGAGGAAACACTGAAGCTTTCTTT
. TRBJ1-3 . TRBV18 CASGESGNTIYF TGTGCCAGCGGAGAATCTGGAAACACCATATATTTT
TRBD1 TRBJ2-5 . TRBV7-9 CASRFPTGVMEETQYF TGTGCCAGCAGATTCCCGACAGGGGTGATGGAAGAGACCCAGTACTTC
. TRBJ1-6 . TRBV2 CASSEGSRGRSPLHF TGTGCCAGCAGTGAAGGGAGCAGGGGTCGTTCACCCCTCCACTTT
. TRBJ1-6 . TRBV27 CASRQGQRNSPLHF TGTGCCAGCAGACAAGGACAGCGAAATTCACCCCTCCACTTT
TRBD2 TRBJ2-7 once TRBV29-1 CSVEGVAGVIDEQYF TGCAGCGTGGAGGGGGTAGCGGGAGTTATCGACGAGCAGTACTTC
TRBD1 TRBJ2-2 . TRBV5-5 CASSHWGQGAGELFF TGTGCCAGCAGTCACTGGGGACAGGGCGCCGGGGAGCTGTTTTTT
. TRBJ1-2 . TRBV6-5 CASSSRQAGKYGYTF TGTGCCAGCAGCTCTCGACAGGCTGGGAAATATGGCTACACCTTC
TRBD1 TRBJ1-5 once TRBV7-8 CASSIAPQGVNQPQHF TGTGCCAGCAGCATCGCCCCGCAGGGGGTTAACCAGCCCCAGCATTTT
. TRBJ1-2 once TRBV5-4 CASSFLYDSNYGYTF TGTGCCAGCAGCTTCCTTTACGACAGCAACTATGGCTACACCTTC
. TRBJ2-7 . TRBV12-3/TRBV12-4 CASSLFGDEQYF TGTGCCAGCAGTTTGTTCGGAGACGAGCAGTACTTC
. TRBJ2-1 once TRBV2 CATMRNADSYNEQFF TGTGCCACAATGAGAAACGCGGATTCCTACAATGAGCAGTTCTTC
TRBD1 TRBJ2-7 . TRBV6-5 CASSRSGTGSNEQYF TGTGCCAGCAGCCGATCCGGGACAGGTTCAAACGAGCAGTACTTC
. TRBJ2-7 . TRBV20-1 CGGRSGYEQYF TGCGGGGGGAGATCTGGCTACGAGCAGTACTTC
. TRBJ2-7 . TRBV20-1 CSASPRDNYEQYF TGCAGTGCTAGTCCCCGGGACAACTACGAGCAGTACTTC
. TRBJ2-7 . TRBV28 CASSIPLAVTGGSYEQYF TGTGCCAGCAGTATACCACTAGCTGTAACTGGGGGCTCCTACGAGCAGTACTTC
TRBD2 TRBJ2-7 . TRBV4-2 CASSRGPGGYEQYF TGTGCCAGCAGCCGAGGCCCGGGGGGCTACGAGCAGTACTTC
. TRBJ1-5 . TRBV11-2 CASSLDRGVGAAQHF TGTGCCAGCAGCTTAGACAGGGGTGTGGGGGCGGCCCAGCATTTT
TRBD1 TRBJ1-2 few TRBV28 CASSRGQGGGYTF TGTGCCAGCAGCCGGGGACAGGGTGGTGGCTACACCTTC
. TRBJ1-1 . TRBV3-1/TRBV3-2 CASSQGLANTEAFF TGTGCCAGCAGCCAGGGTTTAGCGAACACTGAAGCTTTCTTT
TRBD2 TRBJ2-3 . TRBV9 CASSVGGLAGADTQYF TGTGCCAGCAGCGTAGGGGGTCTAGCGGGTGCAGATACGCAGTATTTT
TRBD1 TRBJ2-3 . TRBV24-1 CATSDPAGGWGTDTQYF TGTGCCACCAGTGATCCCGCAGGGGGCTGGGGCACAGATACGCAGTATTTT
TRBD1 TRBJ1-4 . TRBV6-5 CASSWDREKLFF TGTGCCAGCAGTTGGGACAGGGAAAAACTGTTTTTT
. TRBJ2-1 . TRBV19 CASSLTVTINEQFF TGTGCCAGTAGCCTGACAGTAACTATCAATGAGCAGTTCTTC
. TRBJ2-5 once TRBV2 CASRTDPPGLSGTQYF TGTGCCAGCAGAACAGATCCCCCCGGACTATCGGGGACCCAGTACTTC
. TRBJ1-1 . TRBV7-6 CASSSTGTLNTEAFF TGTGCCAGCAGCTCGACCGGGACACTGAACACTGAAGCTTTCTTT
. TRBJ2-1 . TRBV5-1 CASSLDNYNEQFF TGCGCCAGCAGCTTGGACAACTACAATGAGCAGTTCTTC
. TRBJ1-1 . TRBV30 CAWSGSTGEAFF TGTGCCTGGAGTGGTTCGACAGGTGAAGCTTTCTTT
. TRBJ2-5 . TRBV15 CATSRDWAGRETQYF TGTGCCACCAGCAGAGATTGGGCAGGGCGAGAGACCCAGTACTTC
. TRBJ1-2 . TRBV19 CASSLSGIPGGLYGYTF TGTGCCAGTAGTCTCTCCGGGATTCCTGGGGGCCTCTATGGCTACACCTTC
. TRBJ1-2 . TRBV6-6 CASRGANYGYTF TGTGCCAGCAGGGGGGCCAACTATGGCTACACCTTC
TRBD2 TRBJ2-1 . TRBV24-1 CATSDLGLAGDNEQFF TGTGCCACCAGTGACCTAGGGCTAGCGGGAGATAATGAGCAGTTCTTC